A selection of T cell receptor beta chains follows, all from one sample in a study of CD8 T cells in ankylosing spondylitis. TCRdb passed the 5' RACE reads through MiXCR, listing each CDR3 protein once. Counted here are about 240,000 distinct CDR3 sequences, over 9.5% occurring once; the ten biggest clones make up approximately 2.5%. What was sequenced was blood, either unsorted or a sorted T cell fraction (not recorded which). The receptors here all came from a male donor with ankylosing spondylitis or in good health (not recorded which). CDR3s include the opening cysteine and the closing phenylalanine or tryptophan. The D gene is left open where the match is weak. Rows give clone size only sometimes, using once, few, many, or a class for an expanded clone.

d_gene	j_gene	v_gene	abundance	CDR3aa	CDR3nt
NA	TRBJ2-1	TRBV10-3	many	CAISPTGYNEQFF	TGTGCCATCAGCCCGACTGGCTACAATGAGCAGTTCTTC
NA	TRBJ2-2	TRBV11-2	NA	CASSQSTLGRGELFF	TGTGCCAGCAGCCAATCAACCCTCGGTAGGGGGGAGCTGTTTTTT
NA	TRBJ1-4	TRBV21-1	many	CASSKDSGPGEKLFF	TGTGCCAGCAGCAAAGATTCAGGTCCGGGGGAAAAACTGTTTTTT
NA	TRBJ2-7	TRBV6-1	many	CASTITGNTYEQYF	TGTGCCAGCACCATAACAGGGAATACCTACGAGCAGTACTTC
NA	TRBJ2-1	TRBV11-3	NA	CASSWSGNNEQFF	TGTGCCAGCAGCTGGTCAGGGAACAATGAGCAGTTCTTC
TRBD1	TRBJ1-2	TRBV7-9	NA	CASSLGTGHYGYTF	TGTGCCAGCAGCTTGGGGACAGGGCACTATGGCTACACCTTC
TRBD2	TRBJ2-3	TRBV6-2/TRBV6-3	once	CASNRGASGGPTAATQYF	TGTGCCAGCAACCGTGGGGCTAGCGGGGGGCCCACGGCAGCTACGCAGTATTTT
NA	TRBJ2-7	TRBV12-3/TRBV12-4	many	CASRLSGTAYEQYF	TGTGCCAGCAGACTATCGGGGACGGCCTACGAGCAGTACTTC
NA	TRBJ2-2	TRBV7-9	NA	CASSLSQGSGELFF	TGTGCCAGCAGCTTGAGTCAGGGATCCGGGGAGCTGTTTTTT
TRBD1	TRBJ2-4	TRBV11-3	NA	CASSPSRGKNIQYF	TGTGCCAGCAGCCCCTCCAGGGGGAAAAACATTCAGTACTTC
NA	TRBJ1-6	TRBV12-3/TRBV12-4	NA	CACSLDLGFGQLYNSPLHF	TGTGCCTGCAGTTTAGATCTTGGCTTCGGACAGCTCTATAATTCACCCCTCCACTTT
TRBD1	TRBJ2-7	TRBV30	NA	CAWEDRVAYEQYF	TGTGCCTGGGAAGACAGGGTTGCCTACGAGCAGTACTTC
NA	TRBJ1-3	TRBV6-5	many	CASSYLSAGNTIYF	TGTGCCAGCAGTTACCTATCGGCCGGAAACACCATATATTTT
TRBD1	TRBJ1-2	TRBV25-1	many	CASRAGGSYGYTF	TGTGCCAGCAGAGCAGGGGGAAGCTATGGCTACACCTTC
NA	TRBJ1-4	TRBV20-1	many	CSAGNEKLFF	TGCAGTGCTGGTAATGAAAAACTGTTTTTT
TRBD2	TRBJ2-5	TRBV20-1	many	CSVPGLAGEKETQYF	TGCAGTGTTCCGGGACTAGCGGGAGAGAAAGAGACCCAGTACTTC
TRBD1	TRBJ1-1	TRBV20-1	many	CSARGDRQLWNTEAFF	TGCAGTGCTAGAGGGGACAGGCAGCTCTGGAACACTGAAGCTTTCTTT
TRBD1	TRBJ2-2	TRBV5-1	many	CASSRDRETGELFF	TGCGCCAGCAGCCGGGACAGGGAGACCGGGGAGCTGTTTTTT
NA	TRBJ1-1	TRBV6-5	NA	CASSYSMGSRTNTEAFF	TGTGCCAGCAGTTACTCGATGGGCAGCAGGACTAACACTGAAGCTTTCTTT
TRBD2	TRBJ2-2	TRBV10-3	few	CATGGGNTGELFF	TGTGCCACCGGGGGGGGAAACACCGGGGAGCTGTTTTTT
TRBD2	TRBJ2-7	TRBV20-1	few	CSAREGGVPDEQYF	TGCAGTGCTAGAGAGGGAGGGGTACCGGATGAGCAGTACTTC
TRBD1	TRBJ1-3	TRBV4-2	many	CAIGDSPTGGNTIYF	TGTGCTATTGGGGACAGCCCGACAGGAGGAAACACCATATATTTT
NA	TRBJ2-5	TRBV29-1	many	CSVDGRDQETQYF	TGCAGCGTTGACGGCAGGGACCAAGAGACCCAGTACTTC
TRBD1	TRBJ1-5	TRBV3-1	many	CASSLGQGHQPQHF	TGTGCCAGCAGCCTCGGACAGGGACATCAGCCCCAGCATTTT
TRBD1	TRBJ1-2	TRBV20-1	many	CSASSGTAAGYTF	TGCAGTGCTTCCTCCGGGACAGCGGCAGGCTACACCTTC
NA	TRBJ2-1	TRBV19	many	CASSSFLWNEQFF	TGTGCCAGTAGTAGTTTCTTATGGAATGAGCAGTTCTTC
NA	TRBJ2-7	TRBV3-1	many	CASSQPDKPYEQYF	TGTGCCAGCAGCCAACCCGACAAGCCCTACGAGCAGTACTTC
NA	TRBJ2-3	TRBV3-1	many	CASSQVDRSTDTQYF	TGTGCCAGCAGCCAAGTAGACAGGAGCACAGATACGCAGTATTTT
TRBD1	TRBJ2-5	TRBV5-8	many	CASSRTGRETQYF	TGTGCCAGCAGCCGGACAGGGAGGGAGACCCAGTACTTC
TRBD2	TRBJ2-1	TRBV6-1	many	CASSPQLANNEQFF	TGTGCCAGCAGCCCTCAACTAGCGAACAATGAGCAGTTCTTC
TRBD1	TRBJ1-1	TRBV6-2/TRBV6-3	few	CASRGTGPETEAFF	TGTGCCAGCAGGGGGACAGGTCCCGAGACTGAAGCTTTCTTT
TRBD2	TRBJ2-7	TRBV3-1	few	CASSHPSGGDEQYF	TGTGCCAGCAGCCATCCTAGCGGGGGAGACGAGCAGTACTTC
NA	TRBJ1-1	TRBV6-1	NA	CASRPTGGLNTEAFF	TGTGCCAGCAGACCGACCGGGGGCCTGAACACTGAAGCTTTCTTT
TRBD1	TRBJ1-1	TRBV14	many	CASSPQGGRTEAFF	TGTGCCAGCAGCCCCCAAGGGGGCAGGACTGAAGCTTTCTTT
NA	TRBJ1-1	TRBV3-1	many	CASSQEFGLLGTEAFF	TGTGCCAGCAGCCAAGAGTTCGGGTTATTGGGCACTGAAGCTTTCTTT
NA	TRBJ2-5	TRBV29-1	many	CSVVGQGQETQYF	TGCAGCGTCGTCGGCCAGGGTCAGGAGACCCAGTACTTC
NA	TRBJ2-3	TRBV5-6	NA	CASSSEGGGKADTQYF	TGTGCCAGCAGCTCCGAGGGAGGGGGAAAGGCAGATACGCAGTATTTT
NA	TRBJ1-1	TRBV29-1	many	CSVERPLQIITEAFF	TGCAGCGTTGAGAGGCCCCTACAGATTATTACTGAAGCTTTCTTT
NA	TRBJ2-2	TRBV12-5	NA	CASGFGGVNTGELFF	TGTGCTAGTGGTTTCGGGGGAGTGAACACCGGGGAGCTGTTTTTT
NA	TRBJ2-2	TRBV3-1	many	CASSQGIDGELFF	TGTGCCAGCAGTCAAGGGATCGACGGGGAGCTGTTTTTT